The next 6 T cell receptor beta chains were all read from a single sample in a study of T cells in Graves' hyperthyroidism and ophthalmopathy. The source material, RNA transcripts, was used to amplify TCR beta CDR3 regions. TCR CDR3 underwent first-round RT-PCR with the HTBI primer set. TCRdb analysed the multiplex PCR reads with MiXCR anew, one entry per CDR3 protein. The table shows about 250,000 distinct CDR3 sequences, with 13% to 15% occurring only once. Sequences were obtained from blood. Every receptor here comes from a woman between 45 and 60 years old with Graves' hyperthyroidism that later progressed to Graves' ophthalmopathy.

This clonotype was seen ten or more times. The genes are TRBV12-3 or TRBV12-4 and TRBJ2-5, with D maybe TRBD1 (6 bases). The CDR3 loop spans 17 amino acids. V dropped 6 bases and J dropped 1 base, with 21 bases sitting between them. The CDR3 coding sequence is TGTGCCAGCAGCACAGGGCTACCCCGTCGGGCCCAAGAGACCCAGTACTTC. Residues: CASSTGLPRRAQETQYF.

Concerning this clonotype: This clone may be a read error of a much larger clone one base away. V and J are TRBV5-1 and TRBJ2-5, with 7 nucleotides matching TRBD1. CDR3 length: 14 amino acids. The germline V gene has CDR1 SGHRS and CDR2 YFSETQ. CDR3 coding DNA: TGTGCCAGCAGCCCGACAGGGACGCAAGAGACCCAGTACTTC. It specifies CASSPTGTQETQYF.

This clonotype was seen ten or more times. The chain couples TRBV28 to TRBJ2-7; D is undetermined. The CDR3 covers 15 residues. The germline CDR1 and CDR2 sequences are MDHEN and SYDVKM. Deletions cut 4 bases from V and 3 bases from J, with 16 bases between. This chain's CDR3 is CASSSSNSLGYEQYF. The DNA of the CDR3 is TGTGCCAGCAGTTCCTCAAACAGTTTGGGCTACGAGCAGTACTTC.

This clonotype was counted many times. The chain couples TRBV2 to TRBJ2-5, with 9 positions matching TRBD2. The CDR3 consists of 17 residues. V lost 4 bases, J lost 4 bases, and 13 bases stayed unmatched. Per the germline V gene, CDR1 is SNHLY and CDR2 is FYNNEI. The chain's CDR3 is CASSVPLSSGSGETQYF. CDR3 DNA sequence: TGTGCCAGCAGTGTGCCCCTGAGTAGCGGGAGTGGAGAGACCCAGTACTTC.

This clonotype was recorded at least ten times. The CDR3 sequence is CASRLDTEAFF. DNA of the CDR3: TGTGCCAGCAGACTGGACACTGAAGCTTTCTTT. The rearrangement links TRBV12-3 or TRBV12-4 to TRBJ1-1; the D is unclear. This CDR3 has 11 amino acids. The V end lost 6 bases, the J end lost 3 bases, and 5 bases lay between the germline ends.

In this sample, this clonotype turned up many times. V is TRBV2 and J is TRBJ1-5; 11 bases are a match to TRBD1. CDR1 SNHLY and CDR2 FYNNEI come from the germline V gene. Trimming at V came to 8 bases and at J to 5 bases, leaving 2 bases not matched to a gene. This CDR3 is 13 amino acids long. The CDR3 protein is CASGQGADQPQHF. CDR3 DNA: TGTGCCAGCGGACAGGGGGCAGATCAGCCCCAGCATTTT.